A single sample gave rise to the 16 T cell receptor beta chains below, sequenced in a study of T cell responses to AZD1222 COVID-19 vaccine. Here immunoSEQ multiplex PCR was the method, and the copy in TCRdb shows in-frame clones only, minus some. The repertoire consists of 150,000 or so clones, with 89% occurring once and the leading ten covering about 4.7%. Here the sequenced sample was peripheral blood, taken on day 0 of AZD1222 vaccination. All receptors derive from an adult in good health.

The rearrangement links TRBV4-3 to TRBJ2-1; 8 positions agree with TRBD1. Germline V lookup: CDR1 LGHNA, CDR2 YSLEER. Losses at the gene ends were 3 bases for V and 6 bases for J; bases not matched to a gene: 10. The length of the CDR3 is 16 residues. The DNA for the CDR3 is TGCGCCAGCAGCCAGCTGACAGGGGTAAATCGCAATGAGCAGTTCTTC. Protein sequence: CASSQLTGVNRNEQFF.

The chain is built from TRBV28 and TRBJ1-2, with D uncertain. Germline CDR1 and CDR2: MDHEN and SYDVKM. This CDR3 has 13 residues. V lost 5 bases, J lost 4 bases, and 11 bases lay in between. This CDR3 reads CASSPGGRYGYTF. The DNA for the CDR3 is TGTGCCAGCAGTCCCGGCGGGCGCTATGGCTACACCTTC.

This clone was counted once. The rearrangement uses TRBV6-6 and TRBJ1-2; 7 bases line up with TRBD1. There are 14 residues in the CDR3. Per the germline V gene, CDR1 is MNHNY and CDR2 is SVGAGI (reference sequence). J lost 4 bases, V lost 5 bases, and 7 bases had no gene match. The DNA for the CDR3 is TGTGCCAGCAGTAACTACAGGGGTCCCTATGGCTACACCTTC. It specifies CASSNYRGPYGYTF.

V is TRBV6-2 or TRBV6-3 and J is TRBJ1-1, with unresolved D. V gave up 2 bases and J gave up 2 bases, with 9 bases separating them. Germline assignment: CDR1 MNHEY and CDR2 SVGEGT. This CDR3 is 14 amino acids long. The DNA of the CDR3 is TGTGCCAGCAGTTACGCGTCAGGTAACACTGAAGCTTTCTTT. It specifies CASSYASGNTEAFF.

V gene TRBV7-9 combines with J gene TRBJ2-2; D is unresolved. The V and J ends lost 5 bases and 2 bases respectively, with 3 bases between them. This CDR3 spans 12 amino acids. Germline lookup yields CDR1 SEHNR and CDR2 FQNEAQ (reference sequence). The CDR3 nucleotides are TGTGCCAGCAGCCTTAACACCGGGGAGCTGTTTTTT. This codes for CASSLNTGELFF.

J is TRBJ2-7 and V is TRBV7-9, with D unresolved. CDR3 length: 12 residues. The germline V gene has CDR1 SEHNR and CDR2 FQNEAQ (reference sequence). V lost 3 bases, J lost 6 bases, and 9 bases lay in between. The chain's CDR3 is CASSLVFTEQYF. As DNA, the CDR3 is TGTGCCAGCAGCTTGGTCTTTACCGAGCAGTACTTC.

V is TRBV2 and J is TRBJ1-3; D ambiguous. Germline CDR1 and CDR2: SNHLY and FYNNEI. There are 13 residues in the CDR3. Trimming left V 1 base short and J 4 bases short, with 5 bases between. In DNA, the CDR3 is TGTGCCAGCAGTGAAGACAGCGGAAACACCATATATTTT. Residues: CASSEDSGNTIYF.

The chain carries TRBV4-3 and TRBJ2-1; 8 nucleotides agree with TRBD1. Germline V gene sequence: CDR1 LGHNA, CDR2 YSLEER. There are 14 residues in the CDR3. J lost 7 bases, V lost 0 bases, and 2 bases had no gene match. CDR3 residues: CASSQEQGGNEQFF. The CDR3 DNA reads as TGCGCCAGCAGCCAAGAACAGGGGGGAAATGAGCAGTTCTTC.

The CDR3 protein is CASSQAWRGRQYEQYF. CDR3 nucleotide sequence: TGTGCCAGCAGCCAAGCCTGGCGCGGGAGGCAATACGAGCAGTACTTC. V is TRBV3-1 (or the pseudogene TRBV3-2) and J is TRBJ2-7; TRBD2 aligns across 8 bases. Germline CDR1 reads LGHDT; CDR2 reads YNNKEL (reference sequence). This CDR3 spans 16 amino acids. V was clipped by 1 base and J by 4 bases; unmatched bases: 9.

The chain couples TRBV7-2 to TRBJ1-3; possibly TRBD1 for D (6 bases). This CDR3 is built from 15 residues. The germline V and J ends were trimmed by 2 bases and 1 base, with 9 bases remaining between them. Germline V lookup: CDR1 SGHTA, CDR2 FQGNSA. The CDR3 nucleotides read TGTGCCAGCAGCTTACAGGGGACGTCTGGAAACACCATATATTTT. Translation gives CASSLQGTSGNTIYF.

The chain carries TRBV7-2 and TRBJ2-1; 12 positions match TRBD2. The germline gives CDR1 SGHTA, CDR2 FQGNSA. J was trimmed by 2 bases and V by 11 bases; bases with no gene match: 4. The CDR3 loop spans 14 amino acids. CDR3 DNA sequence: TGTGCCGGACGACTAGCGGGAGCCTACAATGAGCAGTTCTTC. Its translation: CAGRLAGAYNEQFF.

The chain employs TRBV19 and TRBJ1-2, with 7 bases matching TRBD1. Looked up from germline, CDR1 is LNHDA and CDR2 is SQIVND (reference sequence). J lost 3 bases, V lost 7 bases, and 8 bases had no gene match. The CDR3 loop spans 14 amino acids. This CDR3 reads CASTKDRIYYGYTF. For the CDR3, the DNA is TGTGCCAGTACTAAGGACAGGATTTACTATGGCTACACCTTC. The full variable domain, in which reference TRBV19 and TRBJ1-2 provide the parts outside the CDR3, is DGGITQSPKYLFRKEGQNVTLSCEQNLNHDAMYWYRQDPGQGLRLIYYSQIVNDFQKGDIAEGYSVSREKKESFPLTVTSAQKNPTAFYLCASTKDRIYYGYTFGSGTRLTVV.

The gene calls are TRBV5-4 and TRBJ1-1; D is unclear. This CDR3 region has 14 residues. Germline V gene data show CDR1 as SGHNT and CDR2 as YYREEE (reference sequence). V was clipped by 1 base and J by 7 bases, with 14 bases between them. CDR3 coding DNA: TGTGCCAGCAGCTTGATGACTGGTGACGGTGAAGCTTTCTTT. Protein sequence: CASSLMTGDGEAFF.

The chain couples TRBV5-4 to TRBJ2-7; 7 nucleotides agree with TRBD2. The CDR3 is 15 residues long. Germline-derived CDR1 and CDR2 are SGHNT and YYREEE (reference sequence). Trimming cost V 0 bases and J 7 bases; bases outside gene matches: 10. The CDR3 is CASSLDGGRQQEQYF. CDR3 DNA sequence: TGTGCCAGCAGCTTGGATGGCGGGAGACAGCAAGAGCAGTACTTC.

J is TRBJ2-7 and V is TRBV4-2, with a possible D match to TRBD2 (5 bases). The germline gives CDR1 LGHNA, CDR2 YNFKEQ. This CDR3 has 15 residues. V dropped 0 bases and J dropped 1 base, with 10 bases sitting between them. CDR3 amino acids: CASSQDVVASYEQYF. The CDR3 nucleotides read TGTGCCAGCAGCCAAGATGTGGTAGCGTCCTACGAGCAGTACTTC.

This sequence joins TRBV27 and TRBJ1-2; 7 nucleotides match TRBD1. The ends lost 6 bases at V and 1 base at J; junction bases unmatched: 8. Germline CDR1 and CDR2: MNHEY and SMNVEV (reference sequence). This CDR3 spans 15 amino acids. DNA of the CDR3: TGTGCCAGCAGGCGGGGACAGAATATTAACTATGGCTACACCTTC. This sequence encodes CASRRGQNINYGYTF.